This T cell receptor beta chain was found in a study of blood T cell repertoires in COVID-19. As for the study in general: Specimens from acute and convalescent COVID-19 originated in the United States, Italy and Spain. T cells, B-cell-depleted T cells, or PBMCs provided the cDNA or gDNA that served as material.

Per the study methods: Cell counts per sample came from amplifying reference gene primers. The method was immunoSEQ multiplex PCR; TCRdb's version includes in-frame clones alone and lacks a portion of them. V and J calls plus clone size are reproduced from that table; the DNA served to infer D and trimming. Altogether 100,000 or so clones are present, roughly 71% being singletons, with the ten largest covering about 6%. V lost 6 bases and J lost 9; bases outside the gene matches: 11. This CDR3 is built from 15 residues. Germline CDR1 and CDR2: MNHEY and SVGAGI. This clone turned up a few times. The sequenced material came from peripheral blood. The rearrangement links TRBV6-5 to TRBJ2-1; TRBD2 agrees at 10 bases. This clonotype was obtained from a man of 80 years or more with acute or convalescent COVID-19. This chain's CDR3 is CASRTGLAVDLEQFF. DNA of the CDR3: TGTGCCAGCAGGACCGGACTAGCGGTGGATCTTGAGCAGTTCTTC.